This TCR beta chain was found in a study of cytomegalovirus exposure and HLA in healthy donors. Overall study: Early released data had about 80 million unique TCRs, all coming from HLA-typed donors. Notes on the study in general: The availability of immune exposure information extended only to CMV serostatus. With later analysis, a missense DCLRE1C variant became linked to TCR beta V- and J-gene trimming. Certain sequence variants were highly shared and formed a cluster, and this cluster was likely a sequencing artifact.

Vbeta (60) and Jbeta (13) primers were used in the PCR. Measured with immunoSEQ multiplex PCR; TCRdb has only the in-frame clones, and not every one. Here the sample spans about 160,000 clones, around 79% being singletons. This clone came up a few times. Its antigen is not known. This CDR3 comprises 16 residues. Germline values: CDR1 KGHSH, CDR2 LQKENI. The trim removed 3 bases at V and 0 bases at J, leaving 4 bases unmatched. This receptor was identified in a man younger than 30 in good health and CMV-seronegative. The chain employs TRBV18 and TRBJ2-7, with TRBD2 matching 11 bases. Material for sequencing was PBMCs. CDR3: CASSPGLAASSYEQYF. Here the CDR3 DNA reads TGTGCCAGCTCACCGGGACTAGCGGCGAGCTCCTACGAGCAGTACTTC.